The clone carrying this TCR beta chain was counted a few times. These data originate in a study of T-cell memory formation after mild COVID-19. The CDR3 is 14 residues long. Germline CDR1 and CDR2: ENHRY and SYGVKD. J lost 4 bases, V lost 4 bases, and 3 bases had no gene match. MiXCR, applied by TCRdb to the 5' RACE reads, yields one record per CDR3 protein. There are 550,000 to 700,000 distinct CDR3 sequences in the sample; 15% to 20% occur only once, and 8.1% lies in the top ten. The clonotype comes from an adult woman who had mild COVID-19 (a few samples of this study predate the infection). Cell type and time point are not known. The sequencing input was PBMCs or a T cell subset sorted from them (not recorded which). The chain links TRBV10-3 to TRBJ1-3, with 8 bases that match TRBD1. The CDR3 is CAISGTGKGNTIYF. Written as DNA, the CDR3 is TGTGCCATCAGTGGGACAGGGAAAGGAAACACCATATATTTT.